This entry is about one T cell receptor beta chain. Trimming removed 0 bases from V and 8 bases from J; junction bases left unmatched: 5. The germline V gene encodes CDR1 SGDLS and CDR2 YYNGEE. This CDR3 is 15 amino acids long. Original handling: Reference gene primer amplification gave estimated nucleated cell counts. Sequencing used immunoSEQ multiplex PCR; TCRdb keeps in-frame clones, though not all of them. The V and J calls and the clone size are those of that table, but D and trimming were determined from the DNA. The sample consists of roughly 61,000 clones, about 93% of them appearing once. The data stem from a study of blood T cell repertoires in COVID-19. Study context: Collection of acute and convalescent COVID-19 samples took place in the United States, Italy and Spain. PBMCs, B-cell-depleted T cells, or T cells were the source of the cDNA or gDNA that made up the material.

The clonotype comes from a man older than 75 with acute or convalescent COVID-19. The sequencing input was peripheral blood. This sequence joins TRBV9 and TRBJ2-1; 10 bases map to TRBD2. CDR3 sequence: CASSVEIAGGYEQFF. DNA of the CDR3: TGTGCCAGCAGCGTAGAAATAGCGGGGGGCTATGAGCAGTTCTTC. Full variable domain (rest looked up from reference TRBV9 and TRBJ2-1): DSGVTQTPKHLITATGQRVTLRCSPRSGDLSVYWYQQSLDQGLQFLIQYYNGEERAKGNILERFSAQQFPDLHSELNLSSLELGDSALYFCASSVEIAGGYEQFFGPGTRLTVL.